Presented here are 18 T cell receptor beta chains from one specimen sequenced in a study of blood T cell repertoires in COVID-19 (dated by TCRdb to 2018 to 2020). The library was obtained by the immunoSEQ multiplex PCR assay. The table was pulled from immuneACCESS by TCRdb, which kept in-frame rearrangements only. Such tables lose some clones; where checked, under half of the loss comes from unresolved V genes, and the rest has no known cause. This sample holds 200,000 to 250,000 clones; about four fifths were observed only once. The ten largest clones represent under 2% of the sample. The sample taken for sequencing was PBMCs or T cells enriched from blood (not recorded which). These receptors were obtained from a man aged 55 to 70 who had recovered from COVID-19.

The CDR3 is CASSFRGAETQYF. The CDR3 DNA sequence: TGTGCCAGCAGCTTCAGGGGGGCTGAGACCCAGTACTTC. The J gene is TRBJ2-5, the V gene TRBV13; weak D call: TRBD1 (7 bases). V lost 3 bases and J 5 bases, leaving 10 bases between the germline ends. The CDR3 runs 13 residues. Germline lookup yields CDR1 PRHDT and CDR2 FYEKMQ (reference sequence).

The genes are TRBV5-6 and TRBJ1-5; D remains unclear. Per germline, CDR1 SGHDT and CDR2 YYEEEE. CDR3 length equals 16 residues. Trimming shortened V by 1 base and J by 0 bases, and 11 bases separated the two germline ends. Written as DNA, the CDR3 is TGTGCCAGCAGCTTGAGGTCGACATCTAGCAATCAGCCCCAGCATTTT. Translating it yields CASSLRSTSSNQPQHF.

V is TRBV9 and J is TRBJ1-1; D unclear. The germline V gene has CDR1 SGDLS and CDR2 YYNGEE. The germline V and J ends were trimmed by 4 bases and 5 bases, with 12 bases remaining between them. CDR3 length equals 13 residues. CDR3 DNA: TGTGCCAGCAGCCAAGAGGATAAAACTGAAGCTTTCTTT. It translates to CASSQEDKTEAFF.

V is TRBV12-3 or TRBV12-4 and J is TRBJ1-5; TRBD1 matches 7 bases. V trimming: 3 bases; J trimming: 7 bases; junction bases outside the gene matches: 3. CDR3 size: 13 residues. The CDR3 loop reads CASSLQGDQPQHF. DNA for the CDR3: TGTGCCAGCAGTTTGCAGGGGGACCAGCCCCAGCATTTT.

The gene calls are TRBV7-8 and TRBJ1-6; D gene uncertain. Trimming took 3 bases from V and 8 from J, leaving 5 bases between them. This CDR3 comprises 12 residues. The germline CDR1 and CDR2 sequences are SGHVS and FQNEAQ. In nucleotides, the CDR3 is TGTGCCAGCAGCTTTAGTGATTCACCCCTCCACTTT. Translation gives CASSFSDSPLHF.

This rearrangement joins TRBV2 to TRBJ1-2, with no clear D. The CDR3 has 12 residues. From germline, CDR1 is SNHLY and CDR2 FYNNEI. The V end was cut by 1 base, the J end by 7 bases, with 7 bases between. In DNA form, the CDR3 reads TGTGCCAGCAGTGAAGGGACTCGTGGCTACACCTTC. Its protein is CASSEGTRGYTF.

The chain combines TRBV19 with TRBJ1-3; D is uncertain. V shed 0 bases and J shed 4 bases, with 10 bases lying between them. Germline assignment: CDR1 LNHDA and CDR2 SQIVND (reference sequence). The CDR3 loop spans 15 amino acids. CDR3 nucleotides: TGTGCCAGTAGTATAGATCGGCCACAGGGAAACACCATATATTTT. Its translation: CASSIDRPQGNTIYF.

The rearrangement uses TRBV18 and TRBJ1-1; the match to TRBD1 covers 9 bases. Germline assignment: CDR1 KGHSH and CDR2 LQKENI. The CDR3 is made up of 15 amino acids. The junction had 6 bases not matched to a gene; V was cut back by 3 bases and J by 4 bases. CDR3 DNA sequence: TGTGCCAGCTCACCGGGACAGGGTGGGAGCACTGAAGCTTTCTTT. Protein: CASSPGQGGSTEAFF.

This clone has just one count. The CDR3, as DNA: TGTGCCAGCAAGACTATAGAGGACAGAACTAACTATGGCTACACCTTC. Protein: CASKTIEDRTNYGYTF. The V and J genes are TRBV27 and TRBJ1-2, with D perhaps matching TRBD1 (6 bases). Germline loops: CDR1 MNHEY, CDR2 SMNVEV (reference sequence). With 7 bases removed from V and 0 bases from J, the gap between germline ends came to 18 bases. The CDR3 sequence is 16 residues long.

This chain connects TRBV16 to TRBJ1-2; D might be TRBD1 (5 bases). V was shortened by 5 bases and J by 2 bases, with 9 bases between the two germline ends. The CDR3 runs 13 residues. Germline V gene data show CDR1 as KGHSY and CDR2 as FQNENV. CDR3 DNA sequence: TGTGCCAGCAGCAGGGGCCAAAACTATGGCTACACCTTC. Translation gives CASSRGQNYGYTF.

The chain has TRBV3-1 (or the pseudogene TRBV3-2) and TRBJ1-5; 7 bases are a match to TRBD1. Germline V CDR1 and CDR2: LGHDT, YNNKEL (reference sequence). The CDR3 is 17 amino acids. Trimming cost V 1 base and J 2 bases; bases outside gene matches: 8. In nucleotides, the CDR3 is TGTGCCAGCAGCCAAGGCTTAGGGGGCATGGGCAATCAGCCCCAGCATTTT. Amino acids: CASSQGLGGMGNQPQHF.

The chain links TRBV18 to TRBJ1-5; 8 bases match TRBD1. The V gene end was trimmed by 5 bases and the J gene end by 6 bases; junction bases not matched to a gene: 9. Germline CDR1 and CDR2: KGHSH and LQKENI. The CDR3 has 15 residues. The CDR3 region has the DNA TGTGCCAGCTCATCGGACAGGGCGGGGGTTCAGCCCCAGCATTTT. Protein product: CASSSDRAGVQPQHF.

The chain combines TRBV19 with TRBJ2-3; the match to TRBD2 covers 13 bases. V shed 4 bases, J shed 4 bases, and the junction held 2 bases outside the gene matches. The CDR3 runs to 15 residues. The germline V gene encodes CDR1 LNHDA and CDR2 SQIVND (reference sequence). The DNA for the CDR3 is TGTGCCAGTAGTAAAACTAGCGGGGGGGCAGATACGCAGTATTTT. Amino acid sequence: CASSKTSGGADTQYF.

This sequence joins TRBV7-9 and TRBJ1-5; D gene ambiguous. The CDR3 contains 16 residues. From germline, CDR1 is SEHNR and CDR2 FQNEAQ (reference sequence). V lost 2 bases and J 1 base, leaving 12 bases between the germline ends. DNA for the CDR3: TGTGCCAGCAGCTTAATAAGTTGGCAGAGCAATCAGCCCCAGCATTTT. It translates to CASSLISWQSNQPQHF. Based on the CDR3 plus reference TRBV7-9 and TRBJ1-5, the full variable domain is DTGVSQNPRHKITKRGQNVTFRCDPISEHNRLYWYRQTLGQGPEFLTYFQNEAQLEKSRLLSDRFSAERPKGSFSTLEIQRTEQGDSAMYLCASSLISWQSNQPQHFGDGTRLSIL.

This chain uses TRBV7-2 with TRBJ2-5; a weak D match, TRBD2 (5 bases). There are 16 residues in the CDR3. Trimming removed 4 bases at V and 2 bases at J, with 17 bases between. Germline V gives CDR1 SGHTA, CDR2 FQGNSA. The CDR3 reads CASSSRTALGQETQYF. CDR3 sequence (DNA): TGTGCCAGCAGCTCCCGGACTGCCTTAGGGCAAGAGACCCAGTACTTC.

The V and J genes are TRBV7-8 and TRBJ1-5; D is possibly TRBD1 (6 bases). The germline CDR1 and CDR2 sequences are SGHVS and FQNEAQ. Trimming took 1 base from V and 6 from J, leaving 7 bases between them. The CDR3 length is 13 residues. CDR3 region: CASSLGQVQPQHF. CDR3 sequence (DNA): TGTGCCAGCAGCTTAGGACAGGTTCAGCCCCAGCATTTT.

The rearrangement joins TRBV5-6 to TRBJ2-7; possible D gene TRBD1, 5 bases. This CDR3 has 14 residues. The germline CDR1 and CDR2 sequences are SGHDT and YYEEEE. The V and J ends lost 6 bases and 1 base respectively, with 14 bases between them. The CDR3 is CASTSASGSYEQYF. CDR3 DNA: TGTGCCAGCACCTCGGCCTCAGGGTCCTACGAGCAGTACTTC.

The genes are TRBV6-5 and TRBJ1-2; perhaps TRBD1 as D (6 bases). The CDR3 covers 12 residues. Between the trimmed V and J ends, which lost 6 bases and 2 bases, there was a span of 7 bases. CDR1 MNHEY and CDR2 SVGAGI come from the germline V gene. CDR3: CASSTGNYGYTF. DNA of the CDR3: TGTGCCAGCAGCACAGGGAACTATGGCTACACCTTC.